The 2 T cell receptor beta chains below were found in one sample sequenced in a study of post-analysis software for immune sequencing data. cDNA libraries for TCR beta contained unique molecular identifiers. MiXCR, run by TCRdb on the PCR reads, gives a single entry per CDR3 protein. This repertoire shows 600,000 to 700,000 distinct CDR3 sequences, approximately 59% found once; its top ten account for 11%. No antigen is known for these receptors. The study, taken as a whole, reports: TRBV5-6, TRBV5-1 and TRBV20-1 were among about 5 TRBV segments more frequent in patients than controls.

Sample: blood. These TCRs come from a girl between 2 and 10 years old with multiple sclerosis.

The chain carries TRBV9 and TRBJ1-2; D remains unclear. CDR3 length: 15 residues. V lost 5 bases and J 3 bases, leaving 17 bases between the germline ends. The germline V gene encodes CDR1 SGDLS and CDR2 YYNGEE. Here the CDR3 DNA reads TGTGCCAGCAGTGTAACAGCGAACACTGACTATGGCTACACCTTC. Translation: CASSVTANTDYGYTF. The full variable domain, in which reference TRBV9 and TRBJ1-2 provide the parts outside the CDR3, is DSGVTQTPKHLITATGQRVTLRCSPRSGDLSVYWYQQSLDQGLQFLIQYYNGEERAKGNILERFSAQQFPDLHSELNLSSLELGDSALYFCASSVTANTDYGYTFGSGTRLTVV.

This clonotype occurred a few times. The chain joins TRBV29-1 to TRBJ1-2, with 11 bases fitting TRBD1. CDR3 length: 13 residues. From germline, CDR1 is SQVTM and CDR2 ANQGSEA. V lost 7 bases to trimming and J lost 8 bases; unmatched junction nucleotides: 9. The CDR3 DNA reads TGCAGCGCAGGGACAGGGGGAATGGGAGGCTACACCTTC. It yields the protein CSAGTGGMGGYTF.